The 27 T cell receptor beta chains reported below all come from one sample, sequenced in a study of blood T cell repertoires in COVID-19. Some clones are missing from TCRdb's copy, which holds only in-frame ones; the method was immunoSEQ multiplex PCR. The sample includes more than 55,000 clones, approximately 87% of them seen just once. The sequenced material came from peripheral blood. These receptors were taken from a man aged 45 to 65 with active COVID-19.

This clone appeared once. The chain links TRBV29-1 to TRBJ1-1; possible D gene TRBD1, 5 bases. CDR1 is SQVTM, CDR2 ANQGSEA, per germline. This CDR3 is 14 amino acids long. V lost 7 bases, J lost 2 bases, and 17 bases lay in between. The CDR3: CSATRAQGNTEAFF. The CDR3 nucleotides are TGCAGCGCGACCCGGGCCCAGGGAAACACTGAAGCTTTCTTT.

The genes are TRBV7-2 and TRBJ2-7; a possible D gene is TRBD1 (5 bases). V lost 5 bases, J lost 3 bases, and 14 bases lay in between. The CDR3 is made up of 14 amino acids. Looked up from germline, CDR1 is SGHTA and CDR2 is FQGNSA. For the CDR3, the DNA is TGTGCCAGCAGCCGCAGGACAAGAGACTACGAGCAGTACTTC. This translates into CASSRRTRDYEQYF.

CDR3 region: CSVAGNYGYTF. The CDR3 nucleotides read TGCAGCGTTGCAGGGAACTATGGCTACACCTTC. The chain couples TRBV29-1 to TRBJ1-2; the D gene is possibly TRBD1 (5 bases). V was clipped by 4 bases and J by 2 bases, with 5 bases between them. CDR1 and CDR2 (germline): SQVTM, ANQGSEA. CDR3 length equals 11 residues.

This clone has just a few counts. The CDR3 is CASSLDREDSPLHF. The CDR3 DNA follows: TGTGCCAGCAGCTTGGACAGGGAGGATTCACCCCTCCACTTT. The V and J genes are TRBV7-6 and TRBJ1-6; 8 nucleotides agree with TRBD1. This CDR3 has 14 amino acids. Germline loops: CDR1 SGHVS, CDR2 FNYEAQ. V lost 3 bases and J lost 8; bases outside the gene matches: 3.

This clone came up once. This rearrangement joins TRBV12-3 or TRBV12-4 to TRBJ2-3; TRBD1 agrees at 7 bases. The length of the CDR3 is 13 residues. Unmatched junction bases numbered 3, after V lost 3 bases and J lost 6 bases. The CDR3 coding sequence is TGTGCCAGCAGTTTGAGGGGGCGGGATACGCAGTATTTT. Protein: CASSLRGRDTQYF.

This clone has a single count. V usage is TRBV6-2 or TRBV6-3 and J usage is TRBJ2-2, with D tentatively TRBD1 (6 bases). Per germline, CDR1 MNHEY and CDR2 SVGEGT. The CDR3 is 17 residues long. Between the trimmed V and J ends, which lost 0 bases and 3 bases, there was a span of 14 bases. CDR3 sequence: CASSYSSSGADTGELFF. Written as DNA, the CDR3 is TGTGCCAGCAGTTACTCGTCGTCAGGGGCAGACACCGGGGAGCTGTTTTTT.

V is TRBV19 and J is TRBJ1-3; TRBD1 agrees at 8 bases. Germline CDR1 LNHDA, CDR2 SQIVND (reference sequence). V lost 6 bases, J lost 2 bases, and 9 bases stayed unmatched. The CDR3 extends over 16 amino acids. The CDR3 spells CASSPNAGGTGNTIYF. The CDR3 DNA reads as TGTGCCAGTAGCCCGAACGCAGGGGGCACTGGAAACACCATATATTTT.

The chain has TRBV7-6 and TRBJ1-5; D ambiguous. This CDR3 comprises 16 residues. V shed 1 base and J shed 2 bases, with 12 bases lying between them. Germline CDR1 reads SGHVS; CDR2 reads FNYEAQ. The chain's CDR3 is CASSLENGFRNQPQHF. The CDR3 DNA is TGTGCCAGCAGCTTAGAGAACGGGTTCCGCAATCAGCCCCAGCATTTT.

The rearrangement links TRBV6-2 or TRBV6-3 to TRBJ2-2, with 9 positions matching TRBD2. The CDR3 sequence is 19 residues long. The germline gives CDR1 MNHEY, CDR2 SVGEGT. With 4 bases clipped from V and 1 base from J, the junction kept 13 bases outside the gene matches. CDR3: CASSSGTSLRHQNTGELFF. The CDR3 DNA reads TGTGCCAGCAGTTCTGGGACTAGCCTTAGACATCAGAACACCGGGGAGCTGTTTTTT.

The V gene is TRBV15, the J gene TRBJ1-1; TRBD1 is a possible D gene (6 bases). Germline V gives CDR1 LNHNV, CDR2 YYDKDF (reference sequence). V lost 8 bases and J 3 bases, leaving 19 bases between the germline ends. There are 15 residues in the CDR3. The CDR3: CATLRATGLDTEAFF. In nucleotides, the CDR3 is TGTGCCACCCTTAGGGCCACAGGGCTCGACACTGAAGCTTTCTTT.

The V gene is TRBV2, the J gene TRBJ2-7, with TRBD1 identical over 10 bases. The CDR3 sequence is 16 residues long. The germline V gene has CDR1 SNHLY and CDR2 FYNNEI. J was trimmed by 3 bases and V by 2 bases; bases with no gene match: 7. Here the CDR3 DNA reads TGTGCCAGCAGTGAATTATGGGACAGGGGCAACTACGAGCAGTACTTC. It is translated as CASSELWDRGNYEQYF.

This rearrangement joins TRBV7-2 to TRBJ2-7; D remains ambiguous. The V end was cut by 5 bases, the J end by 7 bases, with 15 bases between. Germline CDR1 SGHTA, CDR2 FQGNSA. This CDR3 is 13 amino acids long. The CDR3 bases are TGTGCCAGCAGCCCTTTTTCCGGGTGGGAGCAGTACTTC. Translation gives CASSPFSGWEQYF.

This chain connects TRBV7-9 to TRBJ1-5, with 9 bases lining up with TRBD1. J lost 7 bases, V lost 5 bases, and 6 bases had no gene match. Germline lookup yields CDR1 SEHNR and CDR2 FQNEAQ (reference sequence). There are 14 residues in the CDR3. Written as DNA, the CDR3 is TGTGCCAGCAGCACGGGACAGGGTTGGCAGCCCCAGCATTTT. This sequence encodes CASSTGQGWQPQHF.

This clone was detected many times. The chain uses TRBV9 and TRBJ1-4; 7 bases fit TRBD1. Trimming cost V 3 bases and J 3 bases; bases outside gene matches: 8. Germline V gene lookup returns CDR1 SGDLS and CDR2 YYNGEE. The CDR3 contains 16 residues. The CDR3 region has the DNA TGTGCCAGCAGCGAGAAACCAGGGGGATCTAATGAAAAACTGTTTTTT. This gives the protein CASSEKPGGSNEKLFF.

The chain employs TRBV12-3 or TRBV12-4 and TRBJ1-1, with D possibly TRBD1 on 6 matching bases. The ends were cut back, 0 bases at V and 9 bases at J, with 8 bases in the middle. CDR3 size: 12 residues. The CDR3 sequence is CASSLARGQAFF. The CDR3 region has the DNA TGTGCCAGCAGTTTAGCGCGGGGGCAAGCTTTCTTT.

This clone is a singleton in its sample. The chain's CDR3 is CASSDTPDTEAFF. The CDR3 coding sequence is TGTGCCAGCTCAGACACCCCCGACACTGAAGCTTTCTTT. The V and J genes are TRBV18 and TRBJ1-1; D gene uncertain. The CDR3 is 13 amino acids. V was cut by 5 bases and J by 3 bases, with 10 bases left in between. The germline V gene encodes CDR1 KGHSH and CDR2 LQKENI.

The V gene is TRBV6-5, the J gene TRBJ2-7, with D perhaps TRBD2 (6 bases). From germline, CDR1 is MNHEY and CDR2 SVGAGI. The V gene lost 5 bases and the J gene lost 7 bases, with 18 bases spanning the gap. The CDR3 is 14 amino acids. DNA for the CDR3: TGTGCCAGCAGTCTGGATAGATTCCGGGGGGAGCAGTACTTC. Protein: CASSLDRFRGEQYF.

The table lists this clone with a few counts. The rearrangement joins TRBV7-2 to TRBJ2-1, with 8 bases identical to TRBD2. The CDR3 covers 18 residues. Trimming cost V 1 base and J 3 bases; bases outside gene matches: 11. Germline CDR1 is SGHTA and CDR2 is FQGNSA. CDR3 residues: CASSLVFVAGNYYNEQFF. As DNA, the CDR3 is TGTGCCAGCAGCTTAGTATTTGTAGCGGGGAATTACTACAATGAGCAGTTCTTC.

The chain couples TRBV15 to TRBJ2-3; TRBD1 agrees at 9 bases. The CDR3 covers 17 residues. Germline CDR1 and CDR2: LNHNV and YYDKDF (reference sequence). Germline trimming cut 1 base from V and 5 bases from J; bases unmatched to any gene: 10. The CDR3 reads CATSRGRRDRGKDTQYF. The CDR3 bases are TGTGCCACCAGCAGAGGCCGAAGAGACAGGGGGAAAGATACGCAGTATTTT.

The CDR3 here is CASKQTGVDTQYF. In DNA form, the CDR3 reads TGTGCCAGCAAACAAACAGGGGTTGATACGCAGTATTTT. This rearrangement joins TRBV6-5 to TRBJ2-3; 7 positions match TRBD1. Trimming took 7 bases from V and 6 from J; bases not matched to a gene: 7. This CDR3 comprises 13 residues. In germline, CDR1 is MNHEY, CDR2 SVGAGI.

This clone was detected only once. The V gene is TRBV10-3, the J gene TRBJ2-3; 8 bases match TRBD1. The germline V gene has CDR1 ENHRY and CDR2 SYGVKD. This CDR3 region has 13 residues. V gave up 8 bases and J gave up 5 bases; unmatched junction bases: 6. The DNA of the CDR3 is TGTGCCATCCAACAGGGGGTGGGAGATACGCAGTATTTT. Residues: CAIQQGVGDTQYF.

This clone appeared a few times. The CDR3 DNA is TGCGCCAGCAGCCAAGGGGCCGTCGTCCCCCCAAGGGGAAGCTCCTATAATTCACCCCTCCACTTT. This translates into CASSQGAVVPPRGSSYNSPLHF. The chain combines TRBV4-1 with TRBJ1-6; D is perhaps TRBD1 (5 bases). Deletions cut 1 base from V and 0 bases from J, with 25 bases between. This CDR3 has 22 amino acids. The germline V gene has CDR1 MGHRA and CDR2 YSYEKL.

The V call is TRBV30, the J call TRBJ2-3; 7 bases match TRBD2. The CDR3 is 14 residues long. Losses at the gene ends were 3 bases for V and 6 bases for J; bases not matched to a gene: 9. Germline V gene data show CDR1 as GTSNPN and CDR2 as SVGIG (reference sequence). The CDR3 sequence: CAWSPGSGADTQYF. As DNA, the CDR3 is TGTGCCTGGAGCCCGGGGAGCGGGGCTGATACGCAGTATTTT.

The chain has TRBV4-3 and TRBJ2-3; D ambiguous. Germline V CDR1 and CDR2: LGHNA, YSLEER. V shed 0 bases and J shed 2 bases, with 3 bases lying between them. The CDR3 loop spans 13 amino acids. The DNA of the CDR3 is TGCGCCAGCAGCCAAGAGTACACAGATACGCAGTATTTT. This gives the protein CASSQEYTDTQYF.

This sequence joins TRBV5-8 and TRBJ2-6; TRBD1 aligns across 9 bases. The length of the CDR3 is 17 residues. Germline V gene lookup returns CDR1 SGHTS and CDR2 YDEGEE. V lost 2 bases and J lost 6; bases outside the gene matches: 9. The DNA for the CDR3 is TGTGCCAGCAGCTTAAGTTATGGGACAGGGTCGGCCAACGTCCTGACTTTC. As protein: CASSLSYGTGSANVLTF.

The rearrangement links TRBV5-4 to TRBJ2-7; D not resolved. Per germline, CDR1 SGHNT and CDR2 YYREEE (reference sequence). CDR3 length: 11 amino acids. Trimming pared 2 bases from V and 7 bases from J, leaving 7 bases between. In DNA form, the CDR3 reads TGTGCCAGCAGCTTCGGTGTGGAGCAGTACTTC. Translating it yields CASSFGVEQYF.

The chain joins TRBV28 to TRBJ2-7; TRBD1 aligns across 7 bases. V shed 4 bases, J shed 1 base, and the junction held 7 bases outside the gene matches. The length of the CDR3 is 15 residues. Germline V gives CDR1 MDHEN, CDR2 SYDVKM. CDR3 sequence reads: CASSSGQVRSYEQYF. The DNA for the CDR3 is TGTGCCAGCAGTTCCGGACAGGTCAGATCCTACGAGCAGTACTTC.